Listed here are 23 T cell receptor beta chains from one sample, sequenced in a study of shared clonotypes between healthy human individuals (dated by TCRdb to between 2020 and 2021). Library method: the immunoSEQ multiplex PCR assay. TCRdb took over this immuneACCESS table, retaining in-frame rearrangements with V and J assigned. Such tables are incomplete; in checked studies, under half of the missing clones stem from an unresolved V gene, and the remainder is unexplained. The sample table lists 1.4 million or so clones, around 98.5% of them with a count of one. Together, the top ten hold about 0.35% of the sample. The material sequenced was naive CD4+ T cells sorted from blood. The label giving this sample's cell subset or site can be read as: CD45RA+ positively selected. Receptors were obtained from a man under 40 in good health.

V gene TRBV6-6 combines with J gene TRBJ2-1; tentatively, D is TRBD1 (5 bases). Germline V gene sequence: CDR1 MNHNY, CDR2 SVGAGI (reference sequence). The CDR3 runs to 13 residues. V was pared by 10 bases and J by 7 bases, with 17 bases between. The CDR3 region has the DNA TGTGCCACCCAGGGCCAACTTTTGAATGAGCAGTTCTTC. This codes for CATQGQLLNEQFF.

The CDR3 loop is CASNRGPETQYF. The CDR3 bases are TGTGCCAGCAACAGGGGGCCGGAGACCCAGTACTTC. The chain uses TRBV2 and TRBJ2-5; 9 positions match TRBD1. With 7 bases clipped from V and 5 bases from J, the junction kept 2 bases outside the gene matches. The CDR3 has 12 residues. CDR1 is SNHLY, CDR2 FYNNEI, per germline.

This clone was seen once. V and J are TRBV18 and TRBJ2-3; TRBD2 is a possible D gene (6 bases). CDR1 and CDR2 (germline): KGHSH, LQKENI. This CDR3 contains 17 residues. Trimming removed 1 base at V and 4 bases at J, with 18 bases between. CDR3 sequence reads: CASSPLGSGSTADTQYF. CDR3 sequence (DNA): TGTGCCAGCTCACCACTAGGCTCCGGGAGTACGGCAGATACGCAGTATTTT.

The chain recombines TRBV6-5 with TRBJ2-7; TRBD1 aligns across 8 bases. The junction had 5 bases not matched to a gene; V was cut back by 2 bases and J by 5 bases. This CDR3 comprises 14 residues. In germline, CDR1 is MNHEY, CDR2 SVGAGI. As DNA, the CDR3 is TGTGCCAGCAGTTACGACAGGGGCATGGACGAGCAGTACTTC. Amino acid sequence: CASSYDRGMDEQYF.

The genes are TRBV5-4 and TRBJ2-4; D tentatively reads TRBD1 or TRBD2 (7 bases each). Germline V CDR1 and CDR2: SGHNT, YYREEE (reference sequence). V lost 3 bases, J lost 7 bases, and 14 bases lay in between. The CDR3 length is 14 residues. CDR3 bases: TGTGCCAGCAGCTACGCAGGGGGGGTTAACATTCAGTACTTC. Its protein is CASSYAGGVNIQYF.

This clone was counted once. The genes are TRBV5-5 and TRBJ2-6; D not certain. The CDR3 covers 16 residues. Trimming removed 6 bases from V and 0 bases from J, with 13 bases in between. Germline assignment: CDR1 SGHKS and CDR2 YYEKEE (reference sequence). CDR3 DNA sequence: TGTGCCAGCACCGCGCTGGTGACCTCTGGGGCCAACGTCCTGACTTTC. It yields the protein CASTALVTSGANVLTF.

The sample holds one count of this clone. CDR3 protein: CASSQPGDNEQFF. Written as DNA, the CDR3 is TGTGCCAGCTCCCAACCGGGGGACAATGAGCAGTTCTTC. The rearrangement joins TRBV2 to TRBJ2-1; TRBD2 might be the D (6 bases). Germline CDR1 is SNHLY and CDR2 is FYNNEI. The germline V and J ends were trimmed by 8 bases and 5 bases, with 13 bases remaining between them. The CDR3 sequence is 13 residues long.

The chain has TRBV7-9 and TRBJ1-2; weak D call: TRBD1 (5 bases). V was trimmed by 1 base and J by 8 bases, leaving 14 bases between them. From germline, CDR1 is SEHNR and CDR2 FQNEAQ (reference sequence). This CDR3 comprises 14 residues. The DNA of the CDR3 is TGTGCCAGCAGCTTAGAATGGGGCCTTGGAGGCTACACCTTC. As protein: CASSLEWGLGGYTF.

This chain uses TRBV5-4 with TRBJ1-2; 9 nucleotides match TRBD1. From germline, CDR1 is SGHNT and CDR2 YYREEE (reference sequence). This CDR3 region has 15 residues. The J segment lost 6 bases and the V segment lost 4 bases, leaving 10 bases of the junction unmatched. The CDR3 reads CASSTASTGGDGYTF. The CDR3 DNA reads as TGTGCCAGCAGCACGGCCAGTACAGGGGGCGATGGCTACACCTTC.

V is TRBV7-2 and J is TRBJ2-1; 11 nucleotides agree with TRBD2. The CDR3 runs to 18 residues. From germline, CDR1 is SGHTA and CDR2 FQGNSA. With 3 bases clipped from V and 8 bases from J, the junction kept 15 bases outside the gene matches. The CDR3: CASSFKLAGESQGYEQFF. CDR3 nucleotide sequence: TGTGCCAGCAGCTTTAAACTAGCGGGAGAGTCCCAGGGGTATGAGCAGTTCTTC.

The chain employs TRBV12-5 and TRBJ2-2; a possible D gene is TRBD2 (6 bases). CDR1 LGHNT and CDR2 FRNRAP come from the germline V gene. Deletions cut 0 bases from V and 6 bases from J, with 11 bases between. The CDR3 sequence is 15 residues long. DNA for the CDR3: TGTGCTAGTGGTTTGGTACAGGCGGGGCCCGGGGAGCTGTTTTTT. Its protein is CASGLVQAGPGELFF.

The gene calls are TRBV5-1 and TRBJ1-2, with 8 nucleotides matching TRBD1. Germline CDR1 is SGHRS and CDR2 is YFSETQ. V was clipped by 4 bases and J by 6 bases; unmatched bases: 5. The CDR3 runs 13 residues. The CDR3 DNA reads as TGCGCCAGCAGCCGGACAGGGTCAAATGGCTACACCTTC. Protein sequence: CASSRTGSNGYTF.

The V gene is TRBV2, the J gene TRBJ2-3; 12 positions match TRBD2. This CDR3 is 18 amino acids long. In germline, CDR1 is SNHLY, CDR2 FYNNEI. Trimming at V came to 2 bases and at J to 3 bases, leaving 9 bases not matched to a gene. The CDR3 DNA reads TGTGCCAGCAGTGAAAGAGGGCCCGGGACTAGCGGGACAGATACGCAGTATTTT. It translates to CASSERGPGTSGTDTQYF. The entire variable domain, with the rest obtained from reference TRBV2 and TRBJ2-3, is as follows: EPEVTQTPSHQVTQMGQEVILRCVPISNHLYFYWYRQILGQKVEFLVSFYNNEISEKSEIFDDQFSVERPDGSNFTLKIRSTKLEDSAMYFCASSERGPGTSGTDTQYFGPGTRLTVL.

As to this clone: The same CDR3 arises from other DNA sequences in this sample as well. The CDR3 spells CASSVGSSYNEQFF. The CDR3 bases are TGTGCCAGCAGCGTAGGATCTTCTTACAATGAGCAGTTCTTC. The rearrangement joins TRBV9 to TRBJ2-1, with D hard to call. Per germline, CDR1 SGDLS and CDR2 YYNGEE. The CDR3 is made up of 14 amino acids. Trimming pared 0 bases from V and 4 bases from J, leaving 8 bases between.

CDR3 sequence reads: CASSRFEQFF. CDR3 DNA sequence: TGTGCCAGTTCCCGGTTTGAGCAGTTCTTC. This rearrangement joins TRBV11-2 to TRBJ2-1, with no clear D. The CDR3 loop spans 10 amino acids. The V gene's germline CDR1 is SGHAT and CDR2 FQNNGV. Trimming took 9 bases from V and 9 from J, leaving 9 bases between them.

CDR3 sequence: CASSQVISPGLADDSGANVLTF. The CDR3 DNA reads as TGCGCCAGCAGCCAAGTTATAAGTCCGGGACTAGCGGACGACTCTGGGGCCAACGTCCTGACTTTC. The V gene is TRBV4-3, the J gene TRBJ2-6; 11 bases agree with TRBD2. Germline CDR1 reads LGHNA; CDR2 reads YSLEER. V lost 1 base and J lost 0; bases outside the gene matches: 14. The CDR3 loop spans 22 amino acids.

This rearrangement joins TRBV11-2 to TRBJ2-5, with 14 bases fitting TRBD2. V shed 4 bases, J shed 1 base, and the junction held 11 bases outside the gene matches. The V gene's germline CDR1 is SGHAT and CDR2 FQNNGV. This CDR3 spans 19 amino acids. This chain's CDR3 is CASSYAIAGLAGGQETQYF. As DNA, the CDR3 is TGTGCCAGCAGCTACGCCATCGCTGGACTAGCGGGAGGCCAAGAGACCCAGTACTTC.

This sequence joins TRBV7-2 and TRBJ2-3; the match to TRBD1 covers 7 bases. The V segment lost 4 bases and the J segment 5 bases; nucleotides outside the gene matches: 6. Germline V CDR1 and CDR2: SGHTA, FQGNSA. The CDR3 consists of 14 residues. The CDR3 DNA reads TGTGCCAGCAGCTCACGACGGACAGGAGATACGCAGTATTTT. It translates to CASSSRRTGDTQYF. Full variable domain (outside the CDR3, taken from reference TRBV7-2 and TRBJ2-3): GAGVSQSPSNKVTEKGKDVELRCDPISGHTALYWYRQSLGQGLEFLIYFQGNSAPDKSGLPSDRFSAERTGGSVSTLTIQRTQQEDSAVYLCASSSRRTGDTQYFGPGTRLTVL.

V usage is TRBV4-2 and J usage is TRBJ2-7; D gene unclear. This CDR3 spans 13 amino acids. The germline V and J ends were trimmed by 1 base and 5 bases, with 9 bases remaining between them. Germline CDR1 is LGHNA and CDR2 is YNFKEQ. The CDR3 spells CASSQGRVHEQYF. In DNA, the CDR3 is TGTGCCAGCAGCCAAGGTCGAGTCCACGAGCAGTACTTC.

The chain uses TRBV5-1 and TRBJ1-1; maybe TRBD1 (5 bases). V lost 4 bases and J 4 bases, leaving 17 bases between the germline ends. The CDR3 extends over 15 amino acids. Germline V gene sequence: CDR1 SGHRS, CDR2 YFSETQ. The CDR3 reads CASSPERGGITEAFF. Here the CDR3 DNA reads TGCGCCAGCAGCCCAGAGCGCGGGGGAATCACTGAAGCTTTCTTT. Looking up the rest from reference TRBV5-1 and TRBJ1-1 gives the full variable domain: KAGVTQTPRYLIKTRGQQVTLSCSPISGHRSVSWYQQTPGQGLQFLFEYFSETQRNKGNFPGRFSGRQFSNSRSEMNVSTLELGDSALYLCASSPERGGITEAFFGQGTRLTVV.

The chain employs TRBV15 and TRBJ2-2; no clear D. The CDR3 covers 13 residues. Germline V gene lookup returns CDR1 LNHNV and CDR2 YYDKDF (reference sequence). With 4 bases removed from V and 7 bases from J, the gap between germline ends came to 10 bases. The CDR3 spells CATSNLLGGELFF. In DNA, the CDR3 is TGTGCCACCAGCAATCTCTTGGGCGGGGAGCTGTTTTTT.

The CDR3 protein is CATSPTLAEETQYF. Written as DNA, the CDR3 is TGTGCCACCTCTCCGACCCTAGCGGAAGAGACCCAGTACTTC. The V and J genes are TRBV15 and TRBJ2-5; 7 bases line up with TRBD2. V trimming: 8 bases; J trimming: 3 bases; junction bases outside the gene matches: 9. CDR1 LNHNV and CDR2 YYDKDF come from the germline V gene (reference sequence). This CDR3 region has 14 residues.

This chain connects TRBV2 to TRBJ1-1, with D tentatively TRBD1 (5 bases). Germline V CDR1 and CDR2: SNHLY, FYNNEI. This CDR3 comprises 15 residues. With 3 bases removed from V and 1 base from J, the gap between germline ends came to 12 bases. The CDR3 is CASSDPGTANTEAFF. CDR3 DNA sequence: TGTGCCAGCAGTGACCCCGGGACGGCGAACACTGAAGCTTTCTTT.